Presented here are 17 T cell receptor beta chains from one specimen sequenced in a study of T-cell reconstitution after alpha-beta-depleted transplantation in children. Researchers prepared the TCRbeta library using unique molecular identifiers, the study reports. One entry per CDR3 protein, called by TCRdb with MiXCR from the PCR reads. Of fewer than 250,000 distinct CDR3 sequences listed, 7.5% to 9.5% are singletons. Sequenced material: PBMCs, mostly from graft donor cells, taken 180 days after TCRalphabeta/CD19-depleted stem cell transplant. These receptors came from a male patient younger than 18 who had a stem cell transplant for acute lymphoblastic leukemia, so the T cells may come from the graft donor.

This clonotype has ten or more counts. The chain recombines TRBV7-2 with TRBJ2-7, with TRBD2 matching over 7 bases. The CDR3 spans 15 residues. V was clipped by 3 bases and J by 3 bases; unmatched bases: 8. Germline CDR1 is SGHTA and CDR2 is FQGNSA. The CDR3 spells CASSLAGDAGYEQYF. Here the CDR3 DNA reads TGTGCCAGCAGCTTGGCGGGGGATGCGGGCTACGAGCAGTACTTC.

This clonotype was picked up many times. The V gene is TRBV12-3 or TRBV12-4, the J gene TRBJ1-1; D gene ambiguous. The CDR3 spans 11 residues. Trimming removed 6 bases at V and 3 bases at J, with 5 bases between. CDR3 coding DNA: TGTGCCAGCAGGATCCACACTGAAGCTTTCTTT. Encoded protein: CASRIHTEAFF.

This clonotype was observed at least ten times. The chain uses TRBV2 and TRBJ2-1, with 10 bases fitting TRBD2. J lost 4 bases, V lost 3 bases, and 3 bases had no gene match. The CDR3 consists of 15 residues. CDR1 SNHLY and CDR2 FYNNEI come from the germline V gene. CDR3 DNA: TGTGCCAGCAGTGAGCGAGCGGGAGGGTACAATGAGCAGTTCTTC. Residues: CASSERAGGYNEQFF.

This clonotype was counted at least ten times. This sequence joins TRBV2 and TRBJ2-5; D perhaps matches TRBD1 (5 bases). Germline assignment: CDR1 SNHLY and CDR2 FYNNEI. This CDR3 contains 12 residues. With 2 bases removed from V and 4 bases from J, the gap between germline ends came to 5 bases. CDR3 nucleotide sequence: TGTGCCAGCAGTGAAAGGGGAGAGACCCAGTACTTC. Its protein product is CASSERGETQYF.

Worth noting for this clonotype: A single base separates this from a much larger clone, so it may be a read error. The chain carries TRBV5-1 and TRBJ2-2; no reliable D call. This CDR3 region has 15 residues. The germline V gene encodes CDR1 SGHRS and CDR2 YFSETQ. Trimming left V 3 bases short and J 1 base short, with 10 bases between. The CDR3 nucleotides are TGCGCCAGCAGCTCGTTAAGCTTGAACACCGGGGAGCTGTTTTTT. Amino acids: CASSSLSLNTGELFF.

This clonotype has ten or more counts. The CDR3 reads CSVVFMGGLGPDIQYF. CDR3 DNA sequence: TGCAGCGTTGTCTTTATGGGGGGCCTGGGGCCGGACATTCAGTACTTC. This rearrangement joins TRBV29-1 to TRBJ2-4; D is tentatively TRBD1 or TRBD2 (6 bases each). The V end was cut by 4 bases, the J end by 8 bases, with 24 bases between. The germline V gene has CDR1 SQVTM and CDR2 ANQGSEA. The CDR3 extends over 16 amino acids. The variable domain in full, completed from reference TRBV29-1 and TRBJ2-4, reads SAVISQKPSRDICQRGTSLTIQCQVDSQVTMMFWYRQQPGQSLTLIATANQGSEATYESGFVIDKFPISRPNLTFSTLTVSNMSPEDSSIYLCSVVFMGGLGPDIQYFGAGTRLSVL.

This clonotype was counted ten times or more. This rearrangement joins TRBV7-2 to TRBJ1-5, with TRBD1 matching 9 bases. J lost 11 bases, V lost 4 bases, and 9 bases had no gene match. The CDR3 covers 14 residues. Germline CDR1 SGHTA, CDR2 FQGNSA. In nucleotides, the CDR3 is TGTGCCAGCAGCTCCGGGACAGGGCGCCAGGCCCAGCATTTT. Translating it yields CASSSGTGRQAQHF.

This clonotype was recorded at least ten times. The rearrangement joins TRBV7-8 to TRBJ2-7; TRBD1 agrees at 7 bases. Germline loops: CDR1 SGHVS, CDR2 FQNEAQ. J was trimmed by 3 bases and V by 5 bases; bases with no gene match: 16. CDR3 size: 17 residues. CDR3 loop: CASSQRDRAGANYEQYF. The CDR3 coding sequence is TGTGCCAGCAGCCAAAGAGACAGGGCTGGGGCTAACTACGAGCAGTACTTC.

This clonotype appeared many times. V is TRBV5-1 and J is TRBJ2-7; the match to TRBD1 covers 9 bases. Per the germline V gene, CDR1 is SGHRS and CDR2 is YFSETQ. The CDR3 runs 14 residues. Trimming took 1 base from V and 7 from J; bases not matched to a gene: 6. The CDR3 region has the DNA TGCGCCAGCAGCTTGATACAGGGGGCACGGGAGCAGTACTTC. Its translation: CASSLIQGAREQYF.

In regard to this clonotype: A much larger clone lies a single base off, so this may be a read error. The chain employs TRBV12-3 or TRBV12-4 and TRBJ2-3; 7 bases line up with TRBD1. The ends lost 2 bases at V and 3 bases at J; junction bases unmatched: 20. This CDR3 contains 20 residues. CDR3 sequence (DNA): TGTGCCAGCAGTTTACGACGGAGTTACCCAGACAGGGTGACAACAGATACGCAGTATTTT. It encodes CASSLRRSYPDRVTTDTQYF.

This clonotype was detected many times. The rearrangement uses TRBV10-3 and TRBJ1-3; D gene ambiguous. Trimming took off 0 bases at V and 10 bases at J, with 10 bases between the two ends. The CDR3 has 13 residues. In germline, CDR1 is ENHRY, CDR2 SYGVKD. The DNA for the CDR3 is TGTGCCATCAGTGAGTCGATGAAGACAACCATATATTTT. This gives the protein CAISESMKTTIYF.

This clonotype was seen ten or more times. The chain links TRBV3-1 to TRBJ1-3, with D unresolved. The length of the CDR3 is 15 residues. In germline, CDR1 is LGHDT, CDR2 YNNKEL (reference sequence). V was clipped by 1 base and J by 0 bases, with 7 bases between them. The CDR3 protein is CASSQGGSSGNTIYF. CDR3 nucleotide sequence: TGTGCCAGCAGCCAAGGCGGCAGCTCTGGAAACACCATATATTTT.

In the case of this clonotype: Given a much more abundant clone one base away, this may be a read error. The chain links TRBV28 to TRBJ2-1, with D maybe TRBD2 (7 bases). The CDR3 runs to 18 residues. Trimming removed 5 bases at V and 3 bases at J, with 23 bases between. The germline V gene has CDR1 MDHEN and CDR2 SYDVKM. DNA for the CDR3: TGTGCCAGCAGTGGGACTTGGGGGGCGGGAGACCTCTACAATGAGCAGTTCTTC. Translation: CASSGTWGAGDLYNEQFF.

This clonotype was counted many times. This chain connects TRBV29-1 to TRBJ1-1; D is ambiguous. The CDR3 length is 13 residues. V lost 3 bases and J 3 bases, leaving 11 bases between the germline ends. Germline V gene data show CDR1 as SQVTM and CDR2 as ANQGSEA. In DNA form, the CDR3 reads TGCAGCGTTGAGGGGAGGTTGGACACTGAAGCTTTCTTT. Translating it yields CSVEGRLDTEAFF.

This clonotype was recorded at least ten times. This rearrangement joins TRBV12-3 or TRBV12-4 to TRBJ2-7; no clear D gene. Trimming shortened V by 4 bases and J by 7 bases, and 17 bases separated the two germline ends. This CDR3 is 14 amino acids long. CDR3 amino acids: CASSSLSATEEQYF. CDR3 DNA: TGTGCCAGCAGTTCCCTTTCGGCTACCGAGGAGCAGTACTTC.

There are a few counts of this clonotype. The V call is TRBV10-1, the J call TRBJ2-2; perhaps D is TRBD1 or TRBD2 (5 bases each). Germline CDR1 reads WNHNN; CDR2 reads SYGVQD (reference sequence). The CDR3 has 17 amino acids. V was pared by 0 bases and J by 1 base, with 12 bases between. The CDR3 region has the DNA TGCGCCAGCAGTGAGTCCGGGGCCCGGGGGAACACCGGGGAGCTGTTTTTT. Residues: CASSESGARGNTGELFF.

This clonotype was counted many times. The V call is TRBV11-2, the J call TRBJ2-3; 12 positions match TRBD2. CDR1 and CDR2 (germline): SGHAT, FQNNGV. This CDR3 comprises 18 residues. V dropped 4 bases and J dropped 0; count of bases not matched to a gene: 8. Written as DNA, the CDR3 is TGTGCCAGCAGCTCCCTGCTAGCGGGAGGGCCTAGCACAGATACGCAGTATTTT. Protein product: CASSSLLAGGPSTDTQYF.